One sample yielded the 15 T cell receptor beta chains listed below, sequenced in a study of blood T cell repertoires in COVID-19. Generated by immunoSEQ multiplex PCR, the TCRdb table keeps only in-frame clones and is missing some. The sample contains some 260,000 clones, about four fifths of which appear only once. Sequenced input: peripheral blood. These TCRs come from a woman aged 18-30 years with acute or convalescent COVID-19.

The genes are TRBV24-1 and TRBJ1-4; tentatively, D is TRBD1 (6 bases). Germline V gives CDR1 KGHDR, CDR2 SFDVKD. Trimming removed 4 bases from V and 8 bases from J, with 13 bases in between. The CDR3 has 14 amino acids. The DNA for the CDR3 is TGTGCCACCAGTGACTCCGGGACATCGGAAAAACTGTTTTTT. Translating gives CATSDSGTSEKLFF.

This rearrangement joins TRBV6-2 or TRBV6-3 to TRBJ2-7; TRBD1 might be the D (5 bases). The CDR3 consists of 13 residues. CDR1 is MNHEY, CDR2 SVGEGT, per germline. Between the trimmed V and J ends, which lost 5 bases and 3 bases, there was a span of 11 bases. The CDR3 reads CASSTDRNYEQYF. The CDR3 nucleotides read TGTGCCAGCAGTACCGACAGAAACTACGAGCAGTACTTC.

The V gene is TRBV6-1, the J gene TRBJ2-3, with TRBD1 identical over 9 bases. Germline values: CDR1 MNHNS, CDR2 SASEGT. The CDR3 extends over 15 amino acids. Unmatched junction bases numbered 9, after V lost 3 bases and J lost 8 bases. CDR3 loop: CASSDSGTGRGTQYF. In DNA form, the CDR3 reads TGTGCCAGCAGTGATAGTGGGACAGGGAGGGGTACGCAGTATTTT.

As regards this clone: Germline is not matched at one junction end, which may reflect a read error. This chain links TRBV7-7 with TRBJ2-1; TRBD2 matches 9 bases. This CDR3 is built from 14 residues. Germline loops: CDR1 SSHAT, CDR2 FNYEAQ (reference sequence). CDR3 DNA sequence: TGTGCTAGCAGCTTAGTAGCGGGGGAGAATGAGCAGTTCTTC. Protein sequence: CASSLVAGENEQFF.

This clone was counted a few times. The chain recombines TRBV2 with TRBJ2-7; maybe TRBD1 (6 bases). Germline assignment: CDR1 SNHLY and CDR2 FYNNEI. The V gene lost 4 bases and the J gene lost 0 bases, with 10 bases spanning the gap. The CDR3 length is 14 residues. In DNA, the CDR3 is TGTGCCAGCAGTGGTCGGGACATCTCCTACGAGCAGTACTTC. Translating gives CASSGRDISYEQYF.

The CDR3 loop is CASSQDRGYGYTF. Here the CDR3 DNA reads TGTGCCAGCAGTCAAGACAGGGGCTATGGCTACACCTTC. The J gene is TRBJ1-2, the V gene TRBV5-6; 8 bases map to TRBD1. Germline-derived CDR1 and CDR2 are SGHDT and YYEEEE. V shed 5 bases and J 4 bases; nucleotides not matched to a gene: 4. This CDR3 is 13 amino acids long.

The genes are TRBV7-2 and TRBJ2-7; perhaps TRBD2 as D (6 bases). V shed 1 base and J shed 3 bases, with 13 bases lying between them. Per germline, CDR1 SGHTA and CDR2 FQGNSA. The CDR3 is made up of 15 amino acids. CDR3 in amino acids: CASSLVGGKDYEQYF. In DNA form, the CDR3 reads TGTGCCAGCAGCTTAGTAGGCGGGAAAGACTACGAGCAGTACTTC.

This clone turned up a few times. CDR3 DNA sequence: TGTGCCAGCAGTTTAGTCGGTGAAAAACTGTTTTTT. Its translation: CASSLVGEKLFF. The chain combines TRBV12-3 or TRBV12-4 with TRBJ1-4, with D hard to call. The V end lost 1 base, the J end lost 7 bases, and 4 bases lay between the germline ends. The CDR3 loop spans 12 amino acids.

The chain has TRBV9 and TRBJ2-7, with a possible D match to TRBD2 (5 bases). This CDR3 contains 14 residues. V lost 4 bases and J lost 3, with 14 bases in between. Germline loops: CDR1 SGDLS, CDR2 YYNGEE. The chain's CDR3 is CASSPTPGFYEQYF. The CDR3 region has the DNA TGTGCCAGCAGCCCCACCCCGGGATTCTACGAGCAGTACTTC.

This rearrangement joins TRBV6-5 to TRBJ1-5, with 8 positions matching TRBD1. CDR3 length: 14 amino acids. The germline gives CDR1 MNHEY, CDR2 SVGAGI. J was trimmed by 5 bases and V by 6 bases; bases with no gene match: 6. CDR3 in DNA: TGTGCCAGCAGCGACAGGGGCCAAGATCAGCCCCAGCATTTT. Translation: CASSDRGQDQPQHF.

This clone was detected a few times. The chain combines TRBV18 with TRBJ1-4; 8 bases are shared with TRBD1. This CDR3 contains 15 residues. CDR1 is KGHSH and CDR2 is LQKENI in the germline V gene. The V segment lost 4 bases and the J segment 8 bases; nucleotides outside the gene matches: 9. CDR3 sequence (DNA): TGTGCCAGCTCACGCAGGACAGGGCCAGGGGAAAAACTGTTTTTT. Protein: CASSRRTGPGEKLFF.

V and J are TRBV30 and TRBJ2-2; 8 nucleotides match TRBD1. Germline V gene sequence: CDR1 GTSNPN, CDR2 SVGIG (reference sequence). Trimming took 6 bases from V and 5 from J; bases not matched to a gene: 8. The CDR3 extends over 14 amino acids. DNA for the CDR3: TGTGCCTGTATTAGGACAGGGCAAACCGGGGAGCTGTTTTTT. Translating gives CACIRTGQTGELFF.

The chain is built from TRBV5-1 and TRBJ2-5; a weak D match, TRBD2 (6 bases). Per germline, CDR1 SGHRS and CDR2 YFSETQ. V shed 0 bases and J shed 2 bases, with 11 bases lying between them. The CDR3 loop spans 15 amino acids. The CDR3 reads CASSLVLASQETQYF. The CDR3 region has the DNA TGCGCCAGCAGCTTGGTTCTAGCGAGTCAAGAGACCCAGTACTTC.

This chain links TRBV7-9 with TRBJ2-3; TRBD2 matches at 10 bases. The CDR3 consists of 17 residues. V lost 5 bases, J lost 0 bases, and 8 bases stayed unmatched. CDR1 is SEHNR, CDR2 FQNEAQ, per germline (reference sequence). CDR3 sequence: CASSLGLAGGSTDTQYF. The CDR3, as DNA: TGTGCCAGCAGCCTCGGGTTAGCGGGAGGTAGCACAGATACGCAGTATTTT.

The rearrangement links TRBV7-2 to TRBJ2-7; D not resolved. Trimming took 2 bases from V and 3 from J, leaving 11 bases between them. The germline gives CDR1 SGHTA, CDR2 FQGNSA. The CDR3 totals 14 residues. The CDR3 is CASSLYTEYYEQYF. Here the CDR3 DNA reads TGTGCCAGCAGCTTATATACGGAGTACTACGAGCAGTACTTC. Together with reference TRBV7-2 and TRBJ2-7, the CDR3 gives the full variable domain: GAGVSQSPSNKVTEKGKDVELRCDPISGHTALYWYRQSLGQGLEFLIYFQGNSAPDKSGLPSDRFSAERTGGSVSTLTIQRTQQEDSAVYLCASSLYTEYYEQYFGPGTRLTVT.